The 21 T cell receptor beta chains below were found in one sample sequenced in a study of OX40 agonist ivuxolimab in advanced cancers. Generated by immunoSEQ multiplex PCR, the TCRdb table keeps only in-frame clones and is missing some. The sample comprises 65,000 to 75,000 clones, approximately 88% of which are singletons, and around 0.5% rests with the top ten. The sequences come from CD4+ or CD8+ T cells sorted from blood, collected in a trial of the OX40 agonist ivuxolimab. The receptors shown here come from an adult with an advanced solid tumor such as melanoma, head and neck, liver or kidney cancer.

This clone appeared a single time. The rearrangement uses TRBV19 and TRBJ2-5; 9 nucleotides align to TRBD2. The germline V gene encodes CDR1 LNHDA and CDR2 SQIVND (reference sequence). The CDR3 has 15 amino acids. V was clipped by 6 bases and J by 5 bases; unmatched bases: 10. The CDR3 sequence: CASRATGGGAETQYF. In DNA form, the CDR3 reads TGTGCCAGTAGGGCAACGGGCGGGGGGGCTGAGACCCAGTACTTC.

The V call is TRBV11-2, the J call TRBJ2-2; D possibly corresponds to TRBD2 (5 bases). CDR1 is SGHAT and CDR2 is FQNNGV in the germline V gene. Trimming removed 2 bases from V and 6 bases from J, with 7 bases in between. CDR3 length: 13 residues. The CDR3 region has the DNA TGTGCCAGCAGCTTAAGGAGGTCCGGGGAGCTGTTTTTT. Protein: CASSLRRSGELFF. Variable domain in full (rest from reference TRBV11-2 and TRBJ2-2): EAGVAQSPRYKIIEKRQSVAFWCNPISGHATLYWYQQILGQGPKLLIQFQNNGVVDDSQLPKDRFSAERLKGVDSTLKIQPAKLEDSAVYLCASSLRRSGELFFGEGSRLTVL.

V usage is TRBV6-5 and J usage is TRBJ1-2, with D unresolved. Germline assignment: CDR1 MNHEY and CDR2 SVGAGI. Trimming shortened V by 5 bases and J by 1 base, and 14 bases separated the two germline ends. This CDR3 spans 15 amino acids. This CDR3 reads CASSPGSTLNYGYTF. CDR3 nucleotide sequence: TGTGCCAGCAGTCCGGGTAGTACCCTTAACTATGGCTACACCTTC.

The chain uses TRBV5-1 and TRBJ1-2; TRBD1 matches 9 bases. This CDR3 is built from 14 residues. Per germline, CDR1 SGHRS and CDR2 YFSETQ. V dropped 4 bases and J dropped 3; count of bases not matched to a gene: 4. CDR3 nucleotide sequence: TGCGCCAGCAGCATAGGGACAGGGTACTATGGCTACACCTTC. Its protein product is CASSIGTGYYGYTF. The complete variable domain, with remaining parts taken from reference TRBV5-1 and TRBJ1-2, reads KAGVTQTPRYLIKTRGQQVTLSCSPISGHRSVSWYQQTPGQGLQFLFEYFSETQRNKGNFPGRFSGRQFSNSRSEMNVSTLELGDSALYLCASSIGTGYYGYTFGSGTRLTVV.

The chain couples TRBV2 to TRBJ1-3, with TRBD1 as a possible D gene (6 bases). This CDR3 spans 12 amino acids. The V gene's germline CDR1 is SNHLY and CDR2 FYNNEI. Trimming stripped 8 bases from V and 3 bases from J, with 8 bases between. The CDR3 nucleotides are TGTGCCAGCGGGGGCCTTGGAAACACCATATATTTT. This codes for CASGGLGNTIYF.

V gene TRBV19 combines with J gene TRBJ2-7, with TRBD1 identical over 10 bases. The germline V gene encodes CDR1 LNHDA and CDR2 SQIVND (reference sequence). CDR3 length equals 17 residues. J was trimmed by 2 bases and V by 4 bases; bases with no gene match: 11. The CDR3 nucleotides are TGTGCCAGTAGTAAAACGACAGGGGGCTTCGTGACCTACGAGCAGTACTTC. Translated: CASSKTTGGFVTYEQYF.

The V gene is TRBV7-9, the J gene TRBJ2-3; 10 nucleotides agree with TRBD2. V lost 8 bases to trimming and J lost 5 bases; unmatched junction nucleotides: 7. The V gene's germline CDR1 is SEHNR and CDR2 FQNEAQ (reference sequence). The CDR3 sequence is 14 residues long. CDR3: CASGSASGGDTQYF. The CDR3 DNA sequence: TGTGCCAGCGGCTCGGCTAGCGGGGGAGATACGCAGTATTTT.

As DNA, the CDR3 is TGTGCCAGCAGCCGACAGTGGTTGAACACTGAAGCTTTCTTT. This codes for CASSRQWLNTEAFF. The chain couples TRBV27 to TRBJ1-1; possibly TRBD1 for D (5 bases). The germline gives CDR1 MNHEY, CDR2 SMNVEV (reference sequence). V was clipped by 6 bases and J by 0 bases, with 11 bases between them. The CDR3 loop spans 14 amino acids.

The rearrangement joins TRBV6-1 to TRBJ2-5; no reliable D call. Trimming took 3 bases from V and 5 from J, leaving 10 bases between them. In germline, CDR1 is MNHNS, CDR2 SASEGT. CDR3 length: 13 residues. CDR3 DNA: TGTGCCAGCAGTGACAGGCCTAGGGAGACCCAGTACTTC. The encoded protein is CASSDRPRETQYF.

The chain carries TRBV18 and TRBJ2-3; possibly TRBD1 or TRBD2 for D (6 bases each). This CDR3 is built from 16 residues. Germline V gene sequence: CDR1 KGHSH, CDR2 LQKENI. V was cut by 0 bases and J by 0 bases, with 10 bases left in between. The CDR3 spells CASSPPQGTSTDTQYF. In DNA, the CDR3 is TGTGCCAGCTCACCACCGCAGGGGACTAGCACAGATACGCAGTATTTT. The variable domain in full, completed from reference TRBV18 and TRBJ2-3, reads NAGVMQNPRHLVRRRGQEARLRCSPMKGHSHVYWYRQLPEEGLKFMVYLQKENIIDESGMPKERFSAEFPKEGPSILRIQQVVRGDSAAYFCASSPPQGTSTDTQYFGPGTRLTVL.

Here the CDR3 reads CASSFGLAKDTQYF. For the CDR3, the DNA is TGTGCCAGCAGCTTTGGGCTAGCAAAAGATACGCAGTATTTT. V usage is TRBV7-9 and J usage is TRBJ2-3; D might be TRBD2 (5 bases). Germline V gene data show CDR1 as SEHNR and CDR2 as FQNEAQ (reference sequence). The V gene lost 3 bases and the J gene lost 5 bases, with 12 bases spanning the gap. This CDR3 region has 14 residues. Looking up the rest from reference TRBV7-9 and TRBJ2-3 gives the full variable domain: DTGVSQNPRHKITKRGQNVTFRCDPISEHNRLYWYRQTLGQGPEFLTYFQNEAQLEKSRLLSDRFSAERPKGSFSTLEIQRTEQGDSAMYLCASSFGLAKDTQYFGPGTRLTVL.

This chain connects TRBV7-9 to TRBJ2-1; no clear D. The germline V and J ends were trimmed by 4 bases and 3 bases, with 13 bases remaining between them. The CDR3 totals 15 residues. CDR1 SEHNR and CDR2 FQNEAQ come from the germline V gene (reference sequence). CDR3 loop: CASSSLLGSYNEQFF. The CDR3 bases are TGTGCCAGCAGCTCCCTTTTGGGCAGCTACAATGAGCAGTTCTTC. Looking up the rest from reference TRBV7-9 and TRBJ2-1 gives the full variable domain: DTGVSQNPRHKITKRGQNVTFRCDPISEHNRLYWYRQTLGQGPEFLTYFQNEAQLEKSRLLSDRFSAERPKGSFSTLEIQRTEQGDSAMYLCASSSLLGSYNEQFFGPGTRLTVL.

The rearrangement joins TRBV29-1 to TRBJ2-2, with D possibly matching TRBD1 (7 bases). The CDR3 length is 14 residues. Germline V gene data show CDR1 as SQVTM and CDR2 as ANQGSEA. Trimming took off 3 bases at V and 5 bases at J, with 13 bases between the two ends. The DNA of the CDR3 is TGCAGCGTTGATAAGCAGGGGGGAACCGGGGAGCTGTTTTTT. Translation: CSVDKQGGTGELFF.

Only one count was recorded for this clone. J is TRBJ2-3 and V is TRBV5-4; TRBD2 might be the D (6 bases). The germline V gene has CDR1 SGHNT and CDR2 YYREEE (reference sequence). With 7 bases removed from V and 4 bases from J, the gap between germline ends came to 19 bases. The CDR3 runs to 15 residues. Written as DNA, the CDR3 is TGTGCCAGCCGTCCCGGGACTTCGCGGTCAGATACGCAGTATTTT. It translates to CASRPGTSRSDTQYF.

This chain uses TRBV2 with TRBJ1-5; D is undetermined. V was trimmed by 0 bases and J by 0 bases, leaving 9 bases between them. This CDR3 comprises 16 residues. Per the germline V gene, CDR1 is SNHLY and CDR2 is FYNNEI. CDR3 protein: CASSEAIVRSNQPQHF. The CDR3, as DNA: TGTGCCAGCAGTGAAGCCATCGTTCGTAGCAATCAGCCCCAGCATTTT.

The chain has TRBV28 and TRBJ1-5; D not resolved. CDR1 and CDR2 (germline): MDHEN, SYDVKM. The CDR3 loop spans 12 amino acids. Trimming shortened V by 4 bases and J by 5 bases, and 6 bases separated the two germline ends. The CDR3: CASSSIDQPQHF. As DNA, the CDR3 is TGTGCCAGCAGTTCCATCGATCAGCCCCAGCATTTT. Full variable domain (missing parts from reference TRBV28 and TRBJ1-5): DVKVTQSSRYLVKRTGEKVFLECVQDMDHENMFWYRQDPGLGLRLIYFSYDVKMKEKGDIPEGYSVSREKKERFSLILESASTNQTSMYLCASSSIDQPQHFGDGTRLSIL.

The genes are TRBV19 and TRBJ1-2; D uncertain. The length of the CDR3 is 15 residues. Germline CDR1 LNHDA, CDR2 SQIVND (reference sequence). The germline V and J ends were trimmed by 5 bases and 7 bases, with 20 bases remaining between them. CDR3 sequence (DNA): TGTGCCAGTAGTCGTGAAGGGCAGGCGGTGGCTGGCTACACCTTC. Its protein product is CASSREGQAVAGYTF. Looking up the rest from reference TRBV19 and TRBJ1-2 gives the full variable domain: DGGITQSPKYLFRKEGQNVTLSCEQNLNHDAMYWYRQDPGQGLRLIYYSQIVNDFQKGDIAEGYSVSREKKESFPLTVTSAQKNPTAFYLCASSREGQAVAGYTFGSGTRLTVV.

Note on this clone: The same CDR3 also results from other DNA sequences found in this sample. The rearrangement uses TRBV29-1 and TRBJ1-1; 7 bases align to TRBD1. CDR3 length: 13 amino acids. V dropped 3 bases and J dropped 1; count of bases not matched to a gene: 2. CDR1 is SQVTM and CDR2 is ANQGSEA in the germline V gene. In DNA, the CDR3 is TGCAGCGTTGAGAGACAGGGGAACACTGAAGCTTTCTTT. This sequence encodes CSVERQGNTEAFF.

The V gene is TRBV5-1, the J gene TRBJ1-6, with 8 bases matching TRBD1. V lost 0 bases and J lost 9; bases outside the gene matches: 2. The CDR3 sequence is 14 residues long. Germline CDR1 reads SGHRS; CDR2 reads YFSETQ. CDR3 in amino acids: CASSLETGVSPLHF. Here the CDR3 DNA reads TGCGCCAGCAGCTTGGAGACAGGGGTTTCACCCCTCCACTTT.

The chain links TRBV7-9 to TRBJ1-2; 9 bases align to TRBD1. V was pared by 4 bases and J by 3 bases, with 9 bases of the junction left unmatched. CDR1 is SEHNR and CDR2 is FQNEAQ in the germline V gene (reference sequence). The CDR3 contains 16 residues. The CDR3 bases are TGTGCCAGCAGCTCGGACAGGGGACATTTAGACTATGGCTACACCTTC. Encoded protein: CASSSDRGHLDYGYTF.

The chain recombines TRBV6-5 with TRBJ1-4; D unclear. The CDR3 covers 13 residues. Germline CDR1 and CDR2: MNHEY and SVGAGI. Deletions cut 4 bases from V and 8 bases from J, with 11 bases between. This CDR3 is CASSSFGGEKLFF. Written as DNA, the CDR3 is TGTGCCAGCAGTTCCTTCGGAGGAGAAAAACTGTTTTTT.